Sequencing of this TCR beta chain was carried out in a study of blood T cells in healthy people across ages. The wider study: T cells yielded about one barcoded beta molecule per two cells through template switching.

The V gene's germline CDR1 is LGHNA and CDR2 YNFKEQ. CDR3 size: 15 residues. Study-wide results and limits: Naive T cell percentage showed a strong correlation with TCR beta diversity.

With a J-beta primer mix and a sample-barcoded 5' primer, a second PCR ran roughly 6 to 11 cycles. TCRdb re-called the 5' RACE reads through MiXCR, storing one row per CDR3 protein. The table shows 1,300,000 or so distinct CDR3 sequences, with 45% to 70% occurring only once. Notes on this clonotype: Its antigen is unidentified. The junction shows a germline mismatch at one end, possibly a read error.

Source material: blood. This sequence was found in a man in his late teens or twenties in good health. The V call is TRBV4-2, the J call TRBJ2-1; 11 bases map to TRBD2. Here the CDR3 DNA reads TGTGACAGCAGCAATCCTAGCGGGGGGCAGGATGAGCAGTTCTTC. It is translated as CDSSNPSGGQDEQFF.